This TCR beta chain was captured in a study of technical replicates of blood from a handful of donors. Sequencing was performed with immunoSEQ multiplex PCR; in TCRdb, only in-frame clones are kept and a portion is missing. The data hold approximately 70,000 clones, with about 90% observed a single time. With V trimmed by 6 bases and J by 3 bases, 8 bases remained unmatched. Germline CDR1 and CDR2: MDHEN and SYDVKM. The CDR3 spans 15 residues. This TCR derives from a human donor in good health. Sample: T cells isolated from PBMCs. The chain carries TRBV28 and TRBJ1-5, with 7 bases fitting TRBD1. Here the CDR3 reads CASSPPGQFNQPQHF. The CDR3 DNA is TGTGCCAGCAGCCCCCCGGGACAGTTCAATCAGCCCCAGCATTTT.